One and the same sample provided the 20 T cell receptor beta chains below, sequenced in a study of blood T cell repertoires in COVID-19. The protocol was immunoSEQ multiplex PCR, while the TCRdb copy is restricted to in-frame clones and leaves out a portion. The sample lists hundreds of thousands of clones, 65% to 85% occurring once. The sample consisted of peripheral blood. The receptor set was obtained from a woman aged 50 to 60 with acute or convalescent COVID-19.

This clone was seen a handful of times. The chain couples TRBV2 to TRBJ2-1; D remains ambiguous. Germline CDR1 reads SNHLY; CDR2 reads FYNNEI. Trimming took 2 bases from V and 2 from J, leaving 10 bases between them. This CDR3 has 15 amino acids. The CDR3 protein is CASSEMSPPYNEQFF. CDR3 nucleotides: TGTGCCAGCAGTGAAATGAGCCCACCCTACAATGAGCAGTTCTTC.

The V and J genes are TRBV5-1 and TRBJ2-2, with D hard to call. The length of the CDR3 is 15 residues. Trimming took off 0 bases at V and 2 bases at J, with 8 bases between the two ends. The germline V gene has CDR1 SGHRS and CDR2 YFSETQ. In DNA form, the CDR3 reads TGCGCCAGCAGCTTGGGACACTTTAACACCGGGGAGCTGTTTTTT. Its translation is CASSLGHFNTGELFF.

The chain has TRBV6-4 and TRBJ1-5; TRBD1 is a possible D gene (5 bases). CDR1 is MRHNA, CDR2 SNTAGT, per germline. The CDR3 totals 14 residues. The V end lost 0 bases, the J end lost 2 bases, and 5 bases lay between the germline ends. As DNA, the CDR3 is TGTGCCAGCAGTGACTCAGGGGGCAATCAGCCCCAGCATTTT. Residues: CASSDSGGNQPQHF.

V usage is TRBV2 and J usage is TRBJ2-1; 9 nucleotides agree with TRBD2. The germline CDR1 and CDR2 sequences are SNHLY and FYNNEI. The CDR3 is made up of 15 amino acids. V lost 9 bases to trimming and J lost 8 bases; unmatched junction nucleotides: 14. CDR3: CASPGTSSPYDEQFF. The DNA of the CDR3 is TGTGCCAGTCCCGGGACTAGCTCACCTTACGATGAGCAGTTCTTC.

This clone was recorded once. Germline and junction disagree at one end, which may indicate a read error. The rearrangement links TRBV6-1 to TRBJ2-2, with 8 positions matching TRBD2. Germline CDR1 is MNHNS and CDR2 is SASEGT. CDR3 length: 15 residues. The CDR3 region has the DNA TGTGCCAGCAGAGAAGAGGCGGGAGGTACCGGGGAGCTGTTTTTT. Its protein product is CASREEAGGTGELFF.

This clone was counted once. The rearrangement uses TRBV11-3 and TRBJ2-3; 10 nucleotides agree with TRBD2. CDR3 length: 16 amino acids. CDR1 is SGHNT, CDR2 YENEEA, per germline. J was trimmed by 2 bases and V by 4 bases; bases with no gene match: 6. The CDR3 here is CASSSRTSGNTDTQYF. The CDR3, as DNA: TGTGCCAGCAGCTCCCGGACTAGCGGCAACACAGATACGCAGTATTTT.

The rearrangement joins TRBV3-1 (or the pseudogene TRBV3-2) to TRBJ2-6; no clear D gene. Germline V lookup: CDR1 LGHDT, CDR2 YNNKEL (reference sequence). The CDR3 consists of 17 residues. V dropped 2 bases and J dropped 1 base, with 12 bases sitting between them. The CDR3 reads CASSQFVRSSGANVLTF. CDR3 nucleotide sequence: TGTGCCAGCAGCCAATTCGTACGGAGTTCTGGGGCCAACGTCCTGACTTTC.

This chain uses TRBV7-2 with TRBJ1-1; 11 bases are a match to TRBD1. V lost 2 bases and J lost 8; bases outside the gene matches: 4. CDR1 is SGHTA, CDR2 FQGNSA, per germline. The CDR3 contains 14 residues. The CDR3 nucleotides read TGTGCCAGCAGCTTACAGGGACAGGGGGGAGAAGCTTTCTTT. The encoded protein is CASSLQGQGGEAFF.

The rearrangement uses TRBV9 and TRBJ1-1; D is undetermined. This CDR3 is 15 amino acids long. V was cut by 3 bases and J by 0 bases, with 12 bases left in between. Germline V gene data show CDR1 as SGDLS and CDR2 as YYNGEE. CDR3 coding DNA: TGTGCCAGCAGCGCCCCGATGGAGGTGAACACTGAAGCTTTCTTT. This encodes CASSAPMEVNTEAFF.

The chain combines TRBV7-6 with TRBJ2-3; D might be TRBD1 (6 bases). Trimming stripped 1 base from V and 0 bases from J, with 14 bases between. This CDR3 comprises 17 residues. Germline V gene data show CDR1 as SGHVS and CDR2 as FNYEAQ. In nucleotides, the CDR3 is TGTGCCAGCAGCTTAGAGGTCAGGGGATCTAGCACAGATACGCAGTATTTT. It specifies CASSLEVRGSSTDTQYF. Variable domain in full (rest from reference TRBV7-6 and TRBJ2-3): GAGVSQSPRYKVTKRGQDVALRCDPISGHVSLYWYRQALGQGPEFLTYFNYEAQQDKSGLPNDRFSAERPEGSISTLTIQRTEQRDSAMYRCASSLEVRGSSTDTQYFGPGTRLTVL.

The V and J genes are TRBV5-1 and TRBJ2-6, with D hard to call. The CDR3 runs 15 residues. In germline, CDR1 is SGHRS, CDR2 YFSETQ. V lost 5 bases, J lost 0 bases, and 9 bases lay in between. The CDR3 bases are TGCGCCAGCAGGGCCCCGTACTCTGGGGCCAACGTCCTGACTTTC. This codes for CASRAPYSGANVLTF. Filled out from reference TRBV5-1 and TRBJ2-6, the complete variable domain reads KAGVTQTPRYLIKTRGQQVTLSCSPISGHRSVSWYQQTPGQGLQFLFEYFSETQRNKGNFPGRFSGRQFSNSRSEMNVSTLELGDSALYLCASRAPYSGANVLTFGAGSRLTVL.

The rearrangement uses TRBV5-1 and TRBJ1-5, with D possibly being TRBD1 (6 bases). Deletions cut 0 bases from V and 5 bases from J, with 12 bases between. Germline CDR1 and CDR2: SGHRS and YFSETQ. This CDR3 has 15 amino acids. The CDR3 nucleotides are TGCGCCAGCAGCTTGGGGCAGGGGAGCGATCAGCCCCAGCATTTT. Its translation: CASSLGQGSDQPQHF.

The J gene is TRBJ1-3, the V gene TRBV14; the D gene is possibly TRBD1 (6 bases). This CDR3 comprises 15 residues. CDR1 is SGHDN, CDR2 FVKESK, per germline. V lost 4 bases to trimming and J lost 4 bases, with 14 bases between them. This CDR3 reads CASSLGHLAGNTIYF. DNA of the CDR3: TGTGCCAGCAGCCTGGGACACTTGGCCGGAAACACCATATATTTT.

In this sample, this clone turned up a few times. This chain joins TRBV2 and TRBJ2-7; 7 bases are a match to TRBD2. The CDR3 consists of 11 residues. The V gene end was trimmed by 6 bases and the J gene end by 9 bases; junction bases not matched to a gene: 5. Per germline, CDR1 SNHLY and CDR2 FYNNEI. CDR3 residues: CASRGTGGQYF. The CDR3 bases are TGTGCCAGCAGGGGGACGGGGGGGCAGTACTTC.

The chain combines TRBV19 with TRBJ2-3; TRBD2 matches 9 bases. CDR3 length equals 16 residues. The V segment lost 0 bases and the J segment 9 bases; nucleotides outside the gene matches: 10. The germline V gene has CDR1 LNHDA and CDR2 SQIVND (reference sequence). DNA for the CDR3: TGTGCCAGTAGTATAGATCAACTAGCGGGTAGTCGGACGCAGTATTTT. This translates into CASSIDQLAGSRTQYF.

The V call is TRBV21-1, the J call TRBJ2-4; no check of the table's D call, TRBD1, against the DNA was made. TRBV21-1 is assigned pseudogene status. This CDR3 is 17 amino acids long. The chain's CDR3 is CASSKRRQGVAKNIQYF. As DNA, the CDR3 is TGTGCCAGCAGCAAAAGGCGTCAGGGGGTTGCCAAAAACATTCAGTACTTC.

The rearrangement uses TRBV19 and TRBJ2-1; 10 nucleotides line up with TRBD2. Germline values: CDR1 LNHDA, CDR2 SQIVND (reference sequence). This CDR3 spans 15 amino acids. Germline trimming cut 10 bases from V and 0 bases from J; bases unmatched to any gene: 6. The CDR3, as DNA: TGTGCCATAGCGGCTAGCGGGAGCTCCTACAATGAGCAGTTCTTC. Residues: CAIAASGSSYNEQFF.

This chain uses TRBV9 with TRBJ2-3; no definite D call. Germline V gene lookup returns CDR1 SGDLS and CDR2 YYNGEE. The V gene lost 0 bases and the J gene lost 4 bases, with 9 bases spanning the gap. The CDR3 length is 14 residues. The CDR3 spells CASSVDSSPDTQYF. CDR3 in DNA: TGTGCCAGCAGCGTAGATAGCAGCCCAGATACGCAGTATTTT.

V is TRBV18 and J is TRBJ2-3; 13 nucleotides line up with TRBD2. This CDR3 is 18 amino acids long. Germline V gives CDR1 KGHSH, CDR2 LQKENI. The J segment lost 4 bases and the V segment lost 2 bases, leaving 9 bases of the junction unmatched. The CDR3 nucleotides are TGTGCCAGCTCACCAACTTGGACTAGCGGGAGTATCGCAGATACGCAGTATTTT. This codes for CASSPTWTSGSIADTQYF.

The J gene is TRBJ1-1, the V gene TRBV3-1 (or the pseudogene TRBV3-2); no firm D call. Germline V gene lookup returns CDR1 LGHDT and CDR2 YNNKEL (reference sequence). Trimming cost V 4 bases and J 1 base, with 13 bases left between them. The CDR3 has 15 residues. For the CDR3, the DNA is TGTGCCAGCAGCCTGCGCGGGAGGGAGAACACTGAAGCTTTCTTT. As protein: CASSLRGRENTEAFF.